Below are 18 T cell receptor beta chains sequenced from a single sample in a study of blood T cells in healthy people across ages (dated by TCRdb to about 2015). Libraries came from 5' RACE. The sequencing machine was an Illumina HiSeq 2500. A second PCR of roughly 7 to 11 cycles was performed with a sample-barcoded 5' primer and a J-beta primer mix. TCRdb cleaned the public reads at Q25 with fastp, built clones with MiXCR and kept in-frame beta chains. Rows matching on CDR3 protein sequence are summarized as one entry with the most common DNA and genes. For this sample there are around 520,000 distinct CDR3 sequences; about 27% appear just once. In total, the top ten clones hold approximately 3.5% of the sample. These same data were also listed under a study on T cells of mothers and their children.

Sequencing was carried out using blood. These receptors were obtained from a boy younger than 10 in good health.

The CDR3 DNA is TGTGCCAGCAGTAGGGACAGGGGAAACAATGAGCAGTTCTTC. Translated: CASSRDRGNNEQFF. V usage is TRBV12-3 or TRBV12-4 and J usage is TRBJ2-1; 10 bases map to TRBD1. This CDR3 region has 14 residues. J gave up 5 bases and V 5 bases, and 3 bases lay outside the gene matches.

V and J are TRBV27 and TRBJ1-1, with D hard to call. CDR1 is MNHEY and CDR2 is SMNVEV in the germline V gene (reference sequence). Between the trimmed V and J ends, which lost 6 bases and 0 bases, there was a span of 17 bases. CDR3 length: 16 residues. The CDR3 bases are TGTGCCAGCAGCTCTCAGACGTGGCAGATGAACACTGAAGCTTTCTTT. Protein: CASSSQTWQMNTEAFF.

This clonotype was seen a few times. The chain recombines TRBV10-3 with TRBJ1-1; D unresolved. Germline CDR1 and CDR2: ENHRY and SYGVKD. V gave up 10 bases and J gave up 4 bases, with 16 bases separating them. The CDR3 sequence is 13 residues long. The CDR3 loop is CATEESGSTEAFF. In nucleotides, the CDR3 is TGTGCCACCGAGGAGTCAGGCAGCACTGAAGCTTTCTTT.

This chain joins TRBV7-2 and TRBJ2-5; TRBD1 is a possible D gene (6 bases). Germline CDR1 is SGHTA and CDR2 is FQGNSA. The CDR3 consists of 15 residues. Trimming took 1 base from V and 3 from J, leaving 12 bases between them. CDR3 amino acids: CASSLVQGAEETQYF. The CDR3 region has the DNA TGTGCCAGCAGCTTAGTACAGGGCGCGGAAGAGACCCAGTACTTC.

This clonotype was observed a handful of times. The junction and the germline gene differ at one end; a read error may be behind it. The chain is built from TRBV27 and TRBJ2-5; a possible D gene is TRBD1 (6 bases). The J call is in doubt because the DNA end fits TRBJ2-7 better. This CDR3 has 14 residues. Looked up from germline, CDR1 is MNHEY and CDR2 is SMNVEV (reference sequence). This CDR3 reads CVSRRLDRAYEQYF. The CDR3 DNA is TGTGTCAGCAGGCGTCTGGACAGAGCCTACGAGCAGTACTTC.

This clonotype showed up just a few times. As DNA, the CDR3 is TGTGCCAGCAGCCGAGACGCTACTAGCGGGGGGGCGACAGATACGCAGTATTTT. Amino acids: CASSRDATSGGATDTQYF. This sequence joins TRBV6-1 and TRBJ2-3; 13 bases fit TRBD2. J lost 3 bases, V lost 6 bases, and 12 bases had no gene match. Germline V gives CDR1 MNHNS, CDR2 SASEGT. The CDR3 sequence is 18 residues long.

J is TRBJ1-4 and V is TRBV20-1; 7 bases are a match to TRBD1. V lost 6 bases to trimming and J lost 4 bases; unmatched junction nucleotides: 5. Per the germline V gene, CDR1 is DFQATT and CDR2 is SNEGSKA (reference sequence). This CDR3 has 13 residues. The CDR3 coding sequence is TGCAGTGCAAGCGGGACAGTTAATGAAAAACTGTTTTTT. It specifies CSASGTVNEKLFF.

This clonotype was observed a few times. J is TRBJ2-3 and V is TRBV3-1; tentatively, D is TRBD2 (6 bases). The V end was cut by 1 base, the J end by 3 bases, with 14 bases between. The CDR3 has 16 amino acids. From germline, CDR1 is LGHDT and CDR2 YNNKEL (reference sequence). The CDR3 here is CASSQVRGSGTDTQYF. CDR3 DNA sequence: TGTGCCAGCAGCCAAGTTCGGGGGTCTGGTACAGATACGCAGTATTTT.

In its sample, this clonotype was seen many times. V and J are TRBV7-2 and TRBJ2-5; D is unclear. The J call could be wrong; TRBJ2-7 is a better fit for the DNA end. Germline V CDR1 and CDR2: SGHTA, FQGNSA. The CDR3 totals 13 residues. CDR3 DNA: TGTGCCAGCAGCTCCCCGGCTAGCTACGAGCAGTACTTC. This translates into CASSSPASYEQYF.

This clonotype appeared a few times. CDR3 sequence: CASSRTSGSETQYF. As DNA, the CDR3 is TGTGCCAGCAGCCGGACTAGCGGGTCGGAGACCCAGTACTTC. The chain couples TRBV12-3 or TRBV12-4 to TRBJ2-5; 11 bases fit TRBD2. The length of the CDR3 is 14 residues. The trim removed 6 bases at V and 5 bases at J, leaving 5 bases unmatched.

V gene TRBV20-1 combines with J gene TRBJ1-1, with D possibly matching TRBD1 (6 bases). The CDR3 runs 14 residues. Per germline, CDR1 DFQATT and CDR2 SNEGSKA (reference sequence). V lost 0 bases, J lost 7 bases, and 15 bases lay in between. The CDR3 nucleotides read TGCAGTGCTAGAGATAATTGGGGGCATGGTGAAGCTTTCTTT. Amino acids: CSARDNWGHGEAFF.

The J gene is TRBJ2-3, the V gene TRBV28, with D perhaps matching TRBD2 (5 bases). With 3 bases removed from V and 2 bases from J, the gap between germline ends came to 9 bases. Germline CDR1 and CDR2: MDHEN and SYDVKM. There are 14 residues in the CDR3. As DNA, the CDR3 is TGTGCCAGCAGTTTGAGGGCGAACACAGATACGCAGTATTTT. Translated: CASSLRANTDTQYF.

Comments on this clonotype: The junction does not match germline at one end; this may be a read error. J is TRBJ1-6 and V is TRBV18, with D uncertain. Germline-derived CDR1 and CDR2 are KGHSH and LQKENI. There are 13 residues in the CDR3. Written as DNA, the CDR3 is TGTGCCGGCTCACCAAGCAGGAATTCACCCCTCCACTTT. The encoded protein is CAGSPSRNSPLHF.

The chain carries TRBV29-1 and TRBJ2-7, with 10 positions matching TRBD2. The DNA end is more similar to TRBJ2-1, so the J call may be wrong. Per germline, CDR1 SQVTM and CDR2 ANQGSEA. This CDR3 contains 15 residues. CDR3: CSVDKAGGPGFEQFF. CDR3 sequence (DNA): TGCAGCGTTGATAAAGCGGGGGGGCCGGGATTCGAGCAGTTCTTC.

This chain connects TRBV3-1 to TRBJ1-1, with a possible D match to TRBD1 (5 bases). Germline V gene sequence: CDR1 LGHDT, CDR2 YNNKEL (reference sequence). Trimming left V 4 bases short and J 4 bases short, with 13 bases between. This CDR3 comprises 14 residues. CDR3 bases: TGTGCCAGCAGCCCCACCTTGGGGGGCACTGAAGCTTTCTTT. This gives the protein CASSPTLGGTEAFF.

In DNA, the CDR3 is TGTGCCAGCACGGAATTGAATGAGCAGTTCTTC. This sequence encodes CASTELNEQFF. The chain carries TRBV2 and TRBJ2-1; D unclear. Trimming removed 7 bases at V and 7 bases at J, with 8 bases between. This CDR3 contains 11 residues. From germline, CDR1 is SNHLY and CDR2 FYNNEI.

The chain uses TRBV4-3 and TRBJ2-7; 9 bases align to TRBD2. The V gene end was trimmed by 0 bases and the J gene end by 6 bases; junction bases not matched to a gene: 9. CDR1 is LGHNA and CDR2 is YSLEER in the germline V gene. CDR3 length: 16 amino acids. DNA of the CDR3: TGCGCCAGCAGCCAAGATAGCGGGAGACCTCTTACCGAGCAGTACTTC. This gives the protein CASSQDSGRPLTEQYF.

The chain joins TRBV7-9 to TRBJ2-3; 10 bases match TRBD2. Germline-derived CDR1 and CDR2 are SEHNR and FQNEAQ (reference sequence). Trimming removed 9 bases from V and 1 base from J; junction bases left unmatched: 13. The CDR3 length is 17 residues. This chain's CDR3 is CASSIATSGSGTDTQYF. The CDR3 DNA reads TGTGCCAGTAGCATCGCGACTAGCGGGTCTGGCACAGATACGCAGTATTTT.